These T cell receptor beta chains were read from a single sample in a study of T-cell memory formation after mild COVID-19. TCRdb redid the calling of the 5' RACE reads with MiXCR, one entry per CDR3 protein. Of about 170,000 distinct CDR3 sequences listed, 10% to 15% were seen once; the top ten hold approximately 3.5%. Material for sequencing was PBMCs or a T cell subset sorted from them (not recorded which). Receptor source: a man between 18 and 29 years old who had mild COVID-19 (a few samples of this study predate the infection). Cell type and time point are not known. The CDR3 runs from the conserved cysteine through the conserved F or W. Fields, in order: CDR3 length, V gene, J gene, D gene, clone size, CDR3 DNA, CDR3 protein. D genes are given only for firm matches. Size tells how often a clone was seen (once, few, many) or the class of an expanded clone, and some rows leave it out.

len: 13; v_gene: TRBV5-5; j_gene: TRBJ1-5; d_gene: -; abundance: few; CDR3nt: TGTGCCAGCAGCTTGGTACAGGCTCAGCCCCAGCATTTT; CDR3aa: CASSLVQAQPQHF
len: 15; v_gene: TRBV12-3/TRBV12-4; j_gene: TRBJ2-7; d_gene: TRBD1; abundance: many; CDR3nt: TGTGCCAGCAGTCTAGGACAGGGAGCGTCCTACGAGCAGTACTTC; CDR3aa: CASSLGQGASYEQYF
len: 15; v_gene: TRBV29-1; j_gene: TRBJ1-4; d_gene: -; abundance: few; CDR3nt: TGCAGCGTATACAGGAACTCGGGTTTGGATGAAAAACTGTTTTTT; CDR3aa: CSVYRNSGLDEKLFF
len: 13; v_gene: TRBV10-3; j_gene: TRBJ1-6; d_gene: -; abundance: few; CDR3nt: TGTGCCATCAGGACAGGTCCTAATTCACCCCTCCACTTT; CDR3aa: CAIRTGPNSPLHF
len: 16; v_gene: TRBV5-8; j_gene: TRBJ2-3; d_gene: -; abundance: few; CDR3nt: TGTGCCAGCAGCTTGGATTGGGGGCTAAGCACAGATACGCAGTATTTT; CDR3aa: CASSLDWGLSTDTQYF
len: 14; v_gene: TRBV15; j_gene: TRBJ2-5; d_gene: -; abundance: few; CDR3nt: TGTGCCACCAGCAGAGATGGGATCCAAGAGACCCAGTACTTC; CDR3aa: CATSRDGIQETQYF
len: 12; v_gene: TRBV12-3/TRBV12-4; j_gene: TRBJ1-2; d_gene: -; abundance: few; CDR3nt: TGTGCCAGCAGACAGGGTGGATTTGGCTACACCTTC; CDR3aa: CASRQGGFGYTF
len: 16; v_gene: TRBV5-1; j_gene: TRBJ1-2; d_gene: -; abundance: -; CDR3nt: TGCGCCAGCAGCTTGATTACGGCGAGGAGTAACTATGGCTACACCTTC; CDR3aa: CASSLITARSNYGYTF
len: 16; v_gene: TRBV3-1; j_gene: TRBJ1-4; d_gene: TRBD1; abundance: -; CDR3nt: TGTGCCAGCAGCAAGGGACAGACCTCAACTAATGAAAAACTGTTTTTT; CDR3aa: CASSKGQTSTNEKLFF
len: 17; v_gene: TRBV28; j_gene: TRBJ2-3; d_gene: -; abundance: once; CDR3nt: TGTGCCTGCAGGGAGGGGGGCGCCACCCCTCGCACAGATACGCAGTATTTT; CDR3aa: CACREGGATPRTDTQYF
len: 13; v_gene: TRBV5-1; j_gene: TRBJ1-4; d_gene: -; abundance: -; CDR3nt: TGCGCCAGCAGCCCCGGGGATGTCGAAAAACTGTTTTTT; CDR3aa: CASSPGDVEKLFF
len: 16; v_gene: TRBV20-1; j_gene: TRBJ2-1; d_gene: -; abundance: few; CDR3nt: TGCAGTGCTACCAGACAGGCCTCGGGAGCCTACAATGAGCAGTTCTTC; CDR3aa: CSATRQASGAYNEQFF
len: 15; v_gene: TRBV4-3; j_gene: TRBJ1-6; d_gene: -; abundance: few; CDR3nt: TGCGCCAGCAGCCAAGCGATACAGGGAAGCTCACCCCTCCACTTT; CDR3aa: CASSQAIQGSSPLHF
len: 13; v_gene: TRBV20-1; j_gene: TRBJ1-4; d_gene: -; abundance: few; CDR3nt: TGCAGTGCTAGAGGACAGTCTAATGAAAAACTGTTTTTT; CDR3aa: CSARGQSNEKLFF
len: 15; v_gene: TRBV7-2; j_gene: TRBJ2-1; d_gene: TRBD2; abundance: few; CDR3nt: TGTGCCAGCAGCCAATGGACTAGCGCGCGGAATGAGCAGTTCTTC; CDR3aa: CASSQWTSARNEQFF
len: 16; v_gene: TRBV5-1; j_gene: TRBJ1-1; d_gene: -; abundance: -; CDR3nt: TGCGCCAGCAGCTTGTCCCCCGTTTTGGGGAACACTGAAGCTTTCTTT; CDR3aa: CASSLSPVLGNTEAFF
len: 15; v_gene: TRBV19; j_gene: TRBJ2-7; d_gene: TRBD1; abundance: few; CDR3nt: TGTGCCAGTAGGTCCGGGACAGCGGCTTCCTACGAGCAGTACTTC; CDR3aa: CASRSGTAASYEQYF
len: 14; v_gene: TRBV27; j_gene: TRBJ2-1; d_gene: TRBD2; abundance: few; CDR3nt: TGTGCCAGCCCGGGACTAGCTTTCAATTATGAGCAGTTCTTC; CDR3aa: CASPGLAFNYEQFF
len: 15; v_gene: TRBV7-2; j_gene: TRBJ1-2; d_gene: -; abundance: -; CDR3nt: TGTGCCAGCAGCTTAGGGAACAGTCAACTCTATGGCTACACCTTC; CDR3aa: CASSLGNSQLYGYTF
len: 18; v_gene: TRBV20-1; j_gene: TRBJ2-5; d_gene: TRBD2; abundance: -; CDR3nt: TGCAGTGCTAGAGGCCTCAATTTAGCGGGGGGCCAACCGGAGACCCAGTACTTC; CDR3aa: CSARGLNLAGGQPETQYF
len: 16; v_gene: TRBV5-1; j_gene: TRBJ2-2; d_gene: TRBD1; abundance: -; CDR3nt: TGCGCCAGCAGCTTTACAGGGGGCGCGGACACCGGGGAGCTGTTTTTT; CDR3aa: CASSFTGGADTGELFF
len: 12; v_gene: TRBV20-1; j_gene: TRBJ1-1; d_gene: -; abundance: -; CDR3nt: TGCAGTGCTAGAGAGATGGAGACTGAAGCTTTCTTT; CDR3aa: CSAREMETEAFF
len: 14; v_gene: TRBV6-1; j_gene: TRBJ1-4; d_gene: -; abundance: -; CDR3nt: TGTGCCAGCAGTAAACAGGGTCGGAATGAAAAACTGTTTTTT; CDR3aa: CASSKQGRNEKLFF
len: 20; v_gene: TRBV11-1; j_gene: TRBJ2-2; d_gene: TRBD2; abundance: -; CDR3nt: TGTGCCAGCAGCTTAGCGAATCTACCTAGGACTAGCGGGGGCCCCGGGGAGCTGTTTTTT; CDR3aa: CASSLANLPRTSGGPGELFF
len: 13; v_gene: TRBV7-2; j_gene: TRBJ1-2; d_gene: TRBD1; abundance: few; CDR3nt: TGTGCCAGCAGCTTAGGACAGGGTTCTGGCTACACCTTC; CDR3aa: CASSLGQGSGYTF
len: 16; v_gene: TRBV27; j_gene: TRBJ1-5; d_gene: -; abundance: few; CDR3nt: TGTGCCAGCAGTTCCCGAGGGATGTATAGCAATCAGCCCCAGCATTTT; CDR3aa: CASSSRGMYSNQPQHF
len: 12; v_gene: TRBV30; j_gene: TRBJ2-5; d_gene: -; abundance: few; CDR3nt: TGTGCCTGGCGGGAGCCCCAAGAGACCCAGTACTTC; CDR3aa: CAWREPQETQYF
len: 15; v_gene: TRBV5-1; j_gene: TRBJ2-5; d_gene: -; abundance: few; CDR3nt: TGCGCCAGCAGCTTGCTGGATAGCAGCCAAGAGACCCAGTACTTC; CDR3aa: CASSLLDSSQETQYF
len: 19; v_gene: TRBV6-2/TRBV6-3; j_gene: TRBJ1-5; d_gene: TRBD1; abundance: -; CDR3nt: TGTGCCAGCAGTGCCTCCGGGACAGGGGAAGGATATGGCAATCAGCCCCAGCATTTT; CDR3aa: CASSASGTGEGYGNQPQHF
len: 14; v_gene: TRBV7-2; j_gene: TRBJ2-3; d_gene: -; abundance: many; CDR3nt: TGTGCCAGCAGCTTAGCTCAGCGCACAGATACGCAGTATTTT; CDR3aa: CASSLAQRTDTQYF
len: 14; v_gene: TRBV6-5; j_gene: TRBJ2-3; d_gene: -; abundance: few; CDR3nt: TGTGCCAGTCATAGGTCAGTTAGCACAGATACGCAGTATTTT; CDR3aa: CASHRSVSTDTQYF
len: 13; v_gene: TRBV15; j_gene: TRBJ1-4; d_gene: -; abundance: many; CDR3nt: TGTGCCACCAGTCCGAGGACGGGAGAAAAACTGTTTTTT; CDR3aa: CATSPRTGEKLFF
len: 16; v_gene: TRBV19; j_gene: TRBJ2-3; d_gene: TRBD1; abundance: many; CDR3nt: TGTGCCAGTAGTACGCCCCGAGACAGGGGTGGAGATACGCAGTATTTT; CDR3aa: CASSTPRDRGGDTQYF
len: 15; v_gene: TRBV20-1; j_gene: TRBJ2-7; d_gene: TRBD2; abundance: -; CDR3nt: TGCAGTGCTAGTGGGCTAGCGGGGCCCGGGGACGACCAGTACTTC; CDR3aa: CSASGLAGPGDDQYF
len: 15; v_gene: TRBV3-1; j_gene: TRBJ2-2; d_gene: -; abundance: few; CDR3nt: TGTGCCAGCAGCCTCCCGGGACAAAACACCGGGGAGCTGTTTTTT; CDR3aa: CASSLPGQNTGELFF
len: 13; v_gene: TRBV20-1; j_gene: TRBJ1-5; d_gene: -; abundance: few; CDR3nt: TGCAGTGCTAGCCCGGGGAGCAATCAGCCCCAGCATTTT; CDR3aa: CSASPGSNQPQHF
len: 15; v_gene: TRBV7-2; j_gene: TRBJ2-2; d_gene: TRBD2; abundance: few; CDR3nt: TGTGCCAGCAGGACGGGACTAGTAGAAACCGGGGAGCTGTTTTTT; CDR3aa: CASRTGLVETGELFF
len: 13; v_gene: TRBV20-1; j_gene: TRBJ2-1; d_gene: TRBD2; abundance: many; CDR3nt: TGCAGTGCCACAGGACTAGCGGGTAGTGAGCAGTTCTTC; CDR3aa: CSATGLAGSEQFF
len: 15; v_gene: TRBV2; j_gene: TRBJ2-3; d_gene: TRBD2; abundance: -; CDR3nt: TGTGCCAGCAGCCCGAGACTAGCGGGGGGAGATACGCAGTATTTT; CDR3aa: CASSPRLAGGDTQYF
len: 15; v_gene: TRBV5-1; j_gene: TRBJ2-3; d_gene: -; abundance: many; CDR3nt: TGCGCCAGCAGCTTGGCGGGGGCCGGGACAGATACGCAGTATTTT; CDR3aa: CASSLAGAGTDTQYF
len: 14; v_gene: TRBV2; j_gene: TRBJ2-1; d_gene: TRBD2; abundance: -; CDR3nt: TGTGCCAGCCAGGGACTAGCGGGGGTTAATGAGCAGTTCTTC; CDR3aa: CASQGLAGVNEQFF
len: 13; v_gene: TRBV20-1; j_gene: TRBJ1-2; d_gene: -; abundance: few; CDR3nt: TGCAGTGTGGCGGTCTCCGGGGCCTATGGCTACACCTTC; CDR3aa: CSVAVSGAYGYTF
len: 13; v_gene: TRBV7-6; j_gene: TRBJ2-5; d_gene: TRBD1; abundance: few; CDR3nt: TGTGCCAGCAGCACCGACAGGGATGCGACCCAGTACTTC; CDR3aa: CASSTDRDATQYF
len: 14; v_gene: TRBV27; j_gene: TRBJ2-3; d_gene: -; abundance: many; CDR3nt: TGTGCCAGCAGCCCCGAATGGGGCACAGATACGCAGTATTTT; CDR3aa: CASSPEWGTDTQYF
len: 13; v_gene: TRBV9; j_gene: TRBJ1-1; d_gene: TRBD1; abundance: -; CDR3nt: TGTGCCGCAGGACAGGGCCCGAACACTGAAGCTTTCTTT; CDR3aa: CAAGQGPNTEAFF
len: 16; v_gene: TRBV15; j_gene: TRBJ1-1; d_gene: -; abundance: few; CDR3nt: TGTGCCACCAGCAGCCGACTGACAGCTATGAACACTGAAGCTTTCTTT; CDR3aa: CATSSRLTAMNTEAFF
len: 14; v_gene: TRBV12-3/TRBV12-4; j_gene: TRBJ1-2; d_gene: -; abundance: few; CDR3nt: TGTGCCAGCAGTTTAGCGCGGGCTAACTATGGCTACACCTTC; CDR3aa: CASSLARANYGYTF
len: 17; v_gene: TRBV5-1; j_gene: TRBJ1-6; d_gene: -; abundance: -; CDR3nt: TGCGCCAGCAGCGAATACCCAGGTTTCTCCTATAATTCACCCCTCCACTTT; CDR3aa: CASSEYPGFSYNSPLHF
len: 17; v_gene: TRBV5-1; j_gene: TRBJ2-3; d_gene: TRBD1; abundance: few; CDR3nt: TGCGCCAGCAGCTTGGAGGGTCGGGACAGGGCAACAGATACGCAGTATTTT; CDR3aa: CASSLEGRDRATDTQYF